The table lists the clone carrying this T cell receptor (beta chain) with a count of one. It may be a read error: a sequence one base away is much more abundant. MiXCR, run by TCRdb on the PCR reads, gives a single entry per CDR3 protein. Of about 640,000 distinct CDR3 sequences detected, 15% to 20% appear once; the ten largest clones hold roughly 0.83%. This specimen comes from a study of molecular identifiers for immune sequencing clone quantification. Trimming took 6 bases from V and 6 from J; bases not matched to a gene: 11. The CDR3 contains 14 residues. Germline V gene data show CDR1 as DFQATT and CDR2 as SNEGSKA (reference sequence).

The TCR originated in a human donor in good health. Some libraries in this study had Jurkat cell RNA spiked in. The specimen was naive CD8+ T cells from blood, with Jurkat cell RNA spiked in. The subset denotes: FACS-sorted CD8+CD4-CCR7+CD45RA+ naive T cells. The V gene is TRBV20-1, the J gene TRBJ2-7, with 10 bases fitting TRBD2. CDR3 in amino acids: CSAKWGLARGEQYF. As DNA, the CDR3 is TGCAGTGCAAAATGGGGACTAGCGAGAGGCGAGCAGTACTTC.